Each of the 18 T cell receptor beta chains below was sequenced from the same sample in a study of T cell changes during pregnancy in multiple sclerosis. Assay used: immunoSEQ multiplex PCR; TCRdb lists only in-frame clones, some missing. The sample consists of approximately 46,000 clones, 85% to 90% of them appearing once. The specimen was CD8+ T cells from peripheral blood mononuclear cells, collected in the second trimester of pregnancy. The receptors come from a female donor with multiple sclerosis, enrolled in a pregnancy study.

The CDR3 DNA is TGCGCCAGCAGCCAACACCAGGGGGGTGAGCAGTTCTTC. This encodes CASSQHQGGEQFF. The rearrangement joins TRBV4-1 to TRBJ2-1, with D tentatively TRBD1 (7 bases). Germline V gene lookup returns CDR1 MGHRA and CDR2 YSYEKL. Trimming stripped 2 bases from V and 9 bases from J, with 11 bases between. The CDR3 is made up of 13 amino acids.

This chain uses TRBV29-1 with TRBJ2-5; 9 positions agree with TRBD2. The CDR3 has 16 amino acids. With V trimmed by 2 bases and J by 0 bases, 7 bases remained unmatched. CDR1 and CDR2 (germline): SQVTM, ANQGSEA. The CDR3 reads CSVEFRASGDQETQYF. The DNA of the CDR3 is TGCAGCGTTGAATTTAGGGCTAGCGGGGACCAAGAGACCCAGTACTTC.

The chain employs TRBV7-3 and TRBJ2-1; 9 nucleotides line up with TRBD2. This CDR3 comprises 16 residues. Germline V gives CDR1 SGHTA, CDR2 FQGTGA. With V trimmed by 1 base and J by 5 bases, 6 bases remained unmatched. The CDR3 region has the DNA TGTGCCAGCAGCTTAATCGGCGGGGGGGCAGACAATGAGCAGTTCTTC. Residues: CASSLIGGGADNEQFF.

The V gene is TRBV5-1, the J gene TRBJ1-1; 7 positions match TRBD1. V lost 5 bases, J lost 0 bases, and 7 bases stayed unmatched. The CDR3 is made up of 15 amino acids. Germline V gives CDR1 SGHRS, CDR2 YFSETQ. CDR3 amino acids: CASRQRDRMNTEAFF. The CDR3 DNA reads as TGCGCCAGCAGGCAACGGGACAGAATGAACACTGAAGCTTTCTTT.

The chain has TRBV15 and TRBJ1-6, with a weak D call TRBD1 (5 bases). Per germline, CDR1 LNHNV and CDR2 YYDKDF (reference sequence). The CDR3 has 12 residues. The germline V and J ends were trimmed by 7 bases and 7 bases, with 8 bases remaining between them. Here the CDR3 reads CATKGYNSPLHF. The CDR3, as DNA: TGTGCCACCAAGGGGTACAATTCACCCCTCCACTTT.

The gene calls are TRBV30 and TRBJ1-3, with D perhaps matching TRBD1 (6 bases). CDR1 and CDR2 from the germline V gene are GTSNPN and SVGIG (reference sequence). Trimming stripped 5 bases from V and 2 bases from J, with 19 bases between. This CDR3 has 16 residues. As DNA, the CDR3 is TGTGCCTGGGAGCTTCACAGGGAATGGGCTGGAAACACCATATATTTT. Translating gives CAWELHREWAGNTIYF.

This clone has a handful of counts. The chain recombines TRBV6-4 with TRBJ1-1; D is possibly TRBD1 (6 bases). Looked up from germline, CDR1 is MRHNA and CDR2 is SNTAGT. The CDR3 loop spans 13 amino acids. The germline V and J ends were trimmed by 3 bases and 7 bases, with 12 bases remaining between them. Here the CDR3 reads CASSEAGDSEAFF. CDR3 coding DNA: TGTGCCAGCAGTGAGGCAGGGGATAGTGAAGCTTTCTTT.

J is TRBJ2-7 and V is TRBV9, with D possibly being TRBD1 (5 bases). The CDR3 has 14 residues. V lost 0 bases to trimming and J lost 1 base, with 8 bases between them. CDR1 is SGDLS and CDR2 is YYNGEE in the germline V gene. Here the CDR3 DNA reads TGTGCCAGCAGCGTAGGCGACAGATCCTACGAGCAGTACTTC. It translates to CASSVGDRSYEQYF. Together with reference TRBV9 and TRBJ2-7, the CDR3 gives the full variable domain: DSGVTQTPKHLITATGQRVTLRCSPRSGDLSVYWYQQSLDQGLQFLIQYYNGEERAKGNILERFSAQQFPDLHSELNLSSLELGDSALYFCASSVGDRSYEQYFGPGTRLTVT.

The CDR3: CAISDSGTENYGYTF. In DNA, the CDR3 is TGTGCCATCAGTGATTCCGGGACAGAGAACTATGGCTACACCTTC. The J gene is TRBJ1-2, the V gene TRBV10-3, with 7 bases matching TRBD1. There are 15 residues in the CDR3. Germline lookup yields CDR1 ENHRY and CDR2 SYGVKD. The V gene end was trimmed by 3 bases and the J gene end by 2 bases; junction bases not matched to a gene: 6.

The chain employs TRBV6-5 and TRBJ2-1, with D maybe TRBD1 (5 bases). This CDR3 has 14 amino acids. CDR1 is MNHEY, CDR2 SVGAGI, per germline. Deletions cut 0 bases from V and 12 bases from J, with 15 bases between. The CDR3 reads CASSYSRDSLVQFF. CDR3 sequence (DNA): TGTGCCAGCAGTTACTCTAGAGACAGCCTTGTGCAGTTCTTC.

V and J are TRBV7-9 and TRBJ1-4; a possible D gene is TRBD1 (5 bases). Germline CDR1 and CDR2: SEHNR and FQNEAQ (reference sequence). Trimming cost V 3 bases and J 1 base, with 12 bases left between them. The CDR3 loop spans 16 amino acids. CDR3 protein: CASSLERGGTNEKLFF. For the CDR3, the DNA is TGTGCCAGCAGCTTGGAGAGGGGAGGAACTAATGAAAAACTGTTTTTT.

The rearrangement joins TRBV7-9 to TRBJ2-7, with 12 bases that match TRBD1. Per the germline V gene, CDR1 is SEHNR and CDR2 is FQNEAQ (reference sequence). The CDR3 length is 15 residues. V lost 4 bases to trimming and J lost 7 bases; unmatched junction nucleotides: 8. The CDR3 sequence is CASSSPGQGAWEQYF. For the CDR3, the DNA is TGTGCCAGCAGCTCCCCGGGACAGGGGGCTTGGGAGCAGTACTTC. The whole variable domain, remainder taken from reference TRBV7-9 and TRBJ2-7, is DTGVSQNPRHKITKRGQNVTFRCDPISEHNRLYWYRQTLGQGPEFLTYFQNEAQLEKSRLLSDRFSAERPKGSFSTLEIQRTEQGDSAMYLCASSSPGQGAWEQYFGPGTRLTVT.

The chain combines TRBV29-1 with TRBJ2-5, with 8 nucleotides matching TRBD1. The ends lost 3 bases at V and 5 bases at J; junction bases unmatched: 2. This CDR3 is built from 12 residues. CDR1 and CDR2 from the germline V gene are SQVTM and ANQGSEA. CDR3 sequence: CSVDRTGETQYF. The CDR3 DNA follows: TGCAGCGTTGATCGGACAGGGGAGACCCAGTACTTC.

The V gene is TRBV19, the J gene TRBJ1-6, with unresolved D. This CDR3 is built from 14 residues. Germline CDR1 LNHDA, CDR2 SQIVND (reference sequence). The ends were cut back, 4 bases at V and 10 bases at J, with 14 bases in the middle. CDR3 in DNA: TGTGCCAGTAGTAAGTCTGATCCGCGATCACCCCTCCACTTT. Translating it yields CASSKSDPRSPLHF.

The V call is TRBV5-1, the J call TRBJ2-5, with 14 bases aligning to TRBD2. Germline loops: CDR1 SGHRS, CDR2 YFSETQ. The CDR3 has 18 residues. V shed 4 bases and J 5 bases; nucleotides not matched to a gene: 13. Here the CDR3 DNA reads TGCGCCAGCAGCCACACGACTAGCGGGAGGGGTGTCGGGGAGACCCAGTACTTC. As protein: CASSHTTSGRGVGETQYF.

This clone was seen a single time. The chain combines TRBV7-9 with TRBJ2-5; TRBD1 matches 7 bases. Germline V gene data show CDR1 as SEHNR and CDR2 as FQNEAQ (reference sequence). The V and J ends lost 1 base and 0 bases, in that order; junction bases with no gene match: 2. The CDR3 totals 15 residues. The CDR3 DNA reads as TGTGCCAGCAGCTTAGGAACAGGGGACCAAGAGACCCAGTACTTC. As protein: CASSLGTGDQETQYF.

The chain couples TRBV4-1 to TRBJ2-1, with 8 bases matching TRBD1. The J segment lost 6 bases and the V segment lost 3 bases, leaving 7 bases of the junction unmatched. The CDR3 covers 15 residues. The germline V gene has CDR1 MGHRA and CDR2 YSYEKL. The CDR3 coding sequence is TGCGCCAGCAGCCATCTGGGGACAGGAAGCAATGAGCAGTTCTTC. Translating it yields CASSHLGTGSNEQFF.

CDR3: CASRDRVGTDTQYF. CDR3 bases: TGTGCCAGTAGAGACAGGGTCGGGACAGATACGCAGTATTTT. The chain has TRBV19 and TRBJ2-3; 7 nucleotides align to TRBD1. J was trimmed by 3 bases and V by 6 bases; bases with no gene match: 6. Germline V gene data show CDR1 as LNHDA and CDR2 as SQIVND (reference sequence). This CDR3 has 14 residues.